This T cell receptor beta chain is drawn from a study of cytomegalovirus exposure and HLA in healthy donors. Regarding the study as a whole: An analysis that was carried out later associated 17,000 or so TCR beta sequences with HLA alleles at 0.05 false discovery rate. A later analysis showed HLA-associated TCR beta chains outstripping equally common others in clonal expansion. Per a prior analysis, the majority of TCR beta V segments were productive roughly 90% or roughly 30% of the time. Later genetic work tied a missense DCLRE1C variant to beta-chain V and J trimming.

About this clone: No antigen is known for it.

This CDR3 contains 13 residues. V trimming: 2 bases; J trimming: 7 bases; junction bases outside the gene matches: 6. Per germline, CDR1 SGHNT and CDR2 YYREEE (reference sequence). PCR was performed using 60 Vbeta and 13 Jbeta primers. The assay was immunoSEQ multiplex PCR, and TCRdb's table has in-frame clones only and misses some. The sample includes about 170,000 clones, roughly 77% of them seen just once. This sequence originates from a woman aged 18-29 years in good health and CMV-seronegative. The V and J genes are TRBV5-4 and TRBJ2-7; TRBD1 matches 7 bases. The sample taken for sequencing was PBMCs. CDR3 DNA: TGTGCCAGCAGCTTCGGGGACAGCTTAGAGCAGTACTTC. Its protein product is CASSFGDSLEQYF.